One sample yielded the 3 T cell receptor beta chains listed below, sequenced in a study of CXCR3-negative and CXCR3-positive naive CD8 T cells. Carrying UMI labels, the TRB cDNA libraries were prepared through 5' RACE. Reanalyzing the 5' RACE reads, TCRdb keeps one entry per CDR3 protein, without DNA. The sample holds roughly 45,000 distinct CDR3 sequences. Specimen: naive CXCR3- CD8+ T cells from blood. Specified subset: CD45RO-CCR7+CD27+CD95- naive CD8+ T cells lacking CXCR3 (TNR3-). The receptors were sampled from a human donor in good health. Some clones in this sample may be carry-over from other donors' samples.

V is TRBV5-1 and J is TRBJ2-1. The CDR3 spans 12 residues. CDR1 is SGHRS, CDR2 YFSETQ, per germline. The CDR3 loop is CASSSSRDEQFF.

The gene calls are TRBV5-1 and TRBJ2-3; absent DNA, TCRdb's TRBD1 call cannot be checked. The germline CDR1 and CDR2 sequences are SGHRS and YFSETQ. This CDR3 has 16 residues. This CDR3 reads CASSLWWEGGTDTQYF.

The rearrangement joins TRBV7-9 to TRBJ2-7; the TCRdb call, TRBD2, lacks DNA for checking. Germline CDR1 and CDR2: SEHNR and FQNEAQ (reference sequence). This CDR3 is 15 amino acids long. CDR3 sequence reads: CASSSGTSGIYEQYF.